This paragraph covers one TCR beta chain sequence. The data were taken from a study of blood T cell repertoires in COVID-19. Using immunoSEQ multiplex PCR, the repertoire was profiled, and TCRdb retains in-frame clones only, with some absent. The table lists about 140,000 clones, around 87% of them singletons. This TCR derives from a human donor in a cohort sampled during active COVID-19. Sequencing was performed on peripheral blood.

The DNA of the CDR3 is TGTGCCTGGAGTATGACAGGGATGGACTACGAGCAGTACTTC. Translation: CAWSMTGMDYEQYF. This sequence joins TRBV30 and TRBJ2-7; 7 bases map to TRBD1. J was trimmed by 3 bases and V by 2 bases; bases with no gene match: 7. CDR3 length equals 14 residues. The germline V gene encodes CDR1 GTSNPN and CDR2 SVGIG (reference sequence).